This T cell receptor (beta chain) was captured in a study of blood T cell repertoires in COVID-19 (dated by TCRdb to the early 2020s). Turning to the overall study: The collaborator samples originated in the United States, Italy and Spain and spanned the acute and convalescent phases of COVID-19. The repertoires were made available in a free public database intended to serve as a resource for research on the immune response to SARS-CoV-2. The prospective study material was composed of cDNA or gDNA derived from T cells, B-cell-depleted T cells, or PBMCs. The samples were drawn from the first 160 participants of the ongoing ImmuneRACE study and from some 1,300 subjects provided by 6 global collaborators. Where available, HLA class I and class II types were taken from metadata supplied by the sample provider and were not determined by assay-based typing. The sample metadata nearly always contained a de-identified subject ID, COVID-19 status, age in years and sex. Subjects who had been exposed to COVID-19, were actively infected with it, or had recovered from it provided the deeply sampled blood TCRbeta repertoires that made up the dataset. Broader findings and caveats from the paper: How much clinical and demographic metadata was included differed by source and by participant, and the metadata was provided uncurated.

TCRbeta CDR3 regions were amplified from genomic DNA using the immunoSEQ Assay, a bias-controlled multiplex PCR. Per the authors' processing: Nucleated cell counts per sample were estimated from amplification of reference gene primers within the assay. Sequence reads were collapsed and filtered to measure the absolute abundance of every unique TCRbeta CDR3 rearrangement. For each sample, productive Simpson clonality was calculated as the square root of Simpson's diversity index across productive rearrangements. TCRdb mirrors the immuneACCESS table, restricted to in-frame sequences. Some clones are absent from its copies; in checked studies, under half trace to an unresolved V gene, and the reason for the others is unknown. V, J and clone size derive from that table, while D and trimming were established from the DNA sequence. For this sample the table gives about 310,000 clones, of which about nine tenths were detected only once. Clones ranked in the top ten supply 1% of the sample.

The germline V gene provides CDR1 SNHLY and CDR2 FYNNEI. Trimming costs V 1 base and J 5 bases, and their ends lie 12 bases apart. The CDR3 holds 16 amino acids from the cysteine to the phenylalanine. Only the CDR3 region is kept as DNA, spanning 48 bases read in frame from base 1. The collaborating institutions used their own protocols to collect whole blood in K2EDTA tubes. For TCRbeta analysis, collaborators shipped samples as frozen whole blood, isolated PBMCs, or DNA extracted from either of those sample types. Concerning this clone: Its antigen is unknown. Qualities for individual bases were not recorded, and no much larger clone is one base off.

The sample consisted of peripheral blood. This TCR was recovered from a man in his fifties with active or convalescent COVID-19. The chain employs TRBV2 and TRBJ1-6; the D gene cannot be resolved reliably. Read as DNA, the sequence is TGTGCCAGCAGTGAAGGGCTGTACAGAAATAATTCACCCCTCCACTTT. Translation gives CASSEGLYRNNSPLHF.